These 23 T cell receptor beta chains originate from one sample sequenced in a study of control samples from healthy donors and cancer patients. Some clones are missing from TCRdb's copy, which holds only in-frame ones; the method was immunoSEQ multiplex PCR. The repertoire holds approximately 90,000 clones, around four fifths seen once, with approximately 20% in the top ten. Sequencing was done on a sample of blood. The receptors come from a man under 40 in good health.

The rearrangement joins TRBV19 to TRBJ1-5; D not certain. In germline, CDR1 is LNHDA, CDR2 SQIVND (reference sequence). The CDR3 has 14 residues. Trimming removed 2 bases from V and 0 bases from J, with 5 bases in between. The CDR3: CASSITASNQPQHF. In DNA, the CDR3 is TGTGCCAGTAGTATAACAGCTAGCAATCAGCCCCAGCATTTT.

This clone was picked up a small number of times. V usage is TRBV6-5 and J usage is TRBJ1-5; D gene uncertain. Looked up from germline, CDR1 is MNHEY and CDR2 is SVGAGI. The CDR3 is made up of 13 amino acids. Trimming removed 6 bases at V and 0 bases at J, with 6 bases between. This CDR3 is CASRGNSNQPQHF. The CDR3 nucleotides are TGTGCCAGCAGGGGCAATAGCAATCAGCCCCAGCATTTT.

The chain uses TRBV7-9 and TRBJ1-2; the match to TRBD1 covers 7 bases. V shed 2 bases, J shed 6 bases, and the junction held 0 bases outside the gene matches. In germline, CDR1 is SEHNR, CDR2 FQNEAQ (reference sequence). There are 12 residues in the CDR3. CDR3 nucleotides: TGTGCCAGCAGCTTAACAGGGGATGGCTACACCTTC. Translation: CASSLTGDGYTF. Drawing the rest from reference TRBV7-9 and TRBJ1-2, the complete variable domain is DTGVSQNPRHKITKRGQNVTFRCDPISEHNRLYWYRQTLGQGPEFLTYFQNEAQLEKSRLLSDRFSAERPKGSFSTLEIQRTEQGDSAMYLCASSLTGDGYTFGSGTRLTVV.

The chain joins TRBV7-8 to TRBJ2-5, with 8 bases aligning to TRBD1. Germline CDR1 reads SGHVS; CDR2 reads FQNEAQ. J gave up 6 bases and V 5 bases, and 11 bases lay outside the gene matches. The CDR3 consists of 15 residues. The CDR3 here is CASSEKRTGRKTQYF. The CDR3 DNA reads TGTGCCAGCAGCGAAAAAAGGACAGGGAGAAAGACCCAGTACTTC.

This clone was observed once. This chain uses TRBV9 with TRBJ2-1; D gene unclear. The V end lost 0 bases, the J end lost 6 bases, and 13 bases lay between the germline ends. The CDR3 sequence is 15 residues long. Germline assignment: CDR1 SGDLS and CDR2 YYNGEE. CDR3 sequence (DNA): TGTGCCAGCAGCGTAGCTGACACGACCCTCAATGAGCAGTTCTTC. It encodes CASSVADTTLNEQFF.

This chain links TRBV19 with TRBJ1-1; 7 nucleotides align to TRBD1. After removal of 2 bases from V and 4 bases from J, the junction contained 1 base not matched to a gene. Germline CDR1 is LNHDA and CDR2 is SQIVND (reference sequence). The CDR3 consists of 13 residues. CDR3: CASSINRGTEAFF. Written as DNA, the CDR3 is TGTGCCAGTAGTATAAACAGGGGCACTGAAGCTTTCTTT.

The chain joins TRBV7-6 to TRBJ2-7; 10 nucleotides match TRBD2. The germline gives CDR1 SGHVS, CDR2 FNYEAQ. The CDR3 spans 14 residues. J gave up 2 bases and V 5 bases, and 3 bases lay outside the gene matches. The CDR3 loop is CASSPTSGPYEQYF. CDR3 nucleotide sequence: TGTGCCAGCAGCCCGACTAGCGGGCCCTACGAGCAGTACTTC.

The CDR3 coding sequence is TGCAGCGTCGCCTATAACAGGGGGGCTAATGAAAAACTGTTTTTT. Translated: CSVAYNRGANEKLFF. This chain joins TRBV29-1 and TRBJ1-4; 8 bases align to TRBD1. This CDR3 contains 15 residues. With V trimmed by 6 bases and J by 3 bases, 9 bases remained unmatched. CDR1 and CDR2 from the germline V gene are SQVTM and ANQGSEA.

This clone was counted only a few times. The chain has TRBV3-1 (or the pseudogene TRBV3-2) and TRBJ2-1; D not certain. Germline CDR1 and CDR2: LGHDT and YNNKEL (reference sequence). V lost 0 bases to trimming and J lost 6 bases, with 15 bases between them. The CDR3 runs to 16 residues. As DNA, the CDR3 is TGTGCCAGCAGCCAAGATCGGAGACAAGGGCGCAATGAGCAGTTCTTC. Protein: CASSQDRRQGRNEQFF.

The chain combines TRBV5-1 with TRBJ1-4; a weak D match, TRBD1 (5 bases). This CDR3 is built from 14 residues. Germline assignment: CDR1 SGHRS and CDR2 YFSETQ. V was pared by 4 bases and J by 2 bases, with 9 bases between. CDR3 in amino acids: CASSRDGTNEKLFF. The CDR3 nucleotides read TGCGCCAGCAGCCGGGACGGTACTAATGAAAAACTGTTTTTT. Based on the CDR3 plus reference TRBV5-1 and TRBJ1-4, the full variable domain is KAGVTQTPRYLIKTRGQQVTLSCSPISGHRSVSWYQQTPGQGLQFLFEYFSETQRNKGNFPGRFSGRQFSNSRSEMNVSTLELGDSALYLCASSRDGTNEKLFFGSGTQLSVL.

The V and J genes are TRBV10-3 and TRBJ2-7; D is ambiguous. The CDR3 extends over 14 amino acids. V dropped 5 bases and J dropped 5 bases, with 16 bases sitting between them. Germline V gene sequence: CDR1 ENHRY, CDR2 SYGVKD. CDR3 DNA sequence: TGTGCCATCAGTCAGGTGCAGGATCTCCACGAGCAGTACTTC. Encoded protein: CAISQVQDLHEQYF.

As concerns this clone: At one boundary the junction diverges from the germline segment, which might be a read error. The chain is built from TRBV7-8 and TRBJ1-2; 11 bases align to TRBD1. Germline loops: CDR1 SGHVS, CDR2 FQNEAQ. This CDR3 is 15 amino acids long. In DNA, the CDR3 is TGTGCCAGCAGCCGGTGGGGACAGGGGGATGATGGCCACACCTTC. The encoded protein is CASSRWGQGDDGHTF.

A single count supports this clone. The chain joins TRBV2 to TRBJ1-6, with D perhaps matching TRBD1 (5 bases). The V end was cut by 10 bases, the J end by 10 bases, with 17 bases between. Germline loops: CDR1 SNHLY, CDR2 FYNNEI. The CDR3 runs to 13 residues. The CDR3 spells CATRDGWGSPLHF. Written as DNA, the CDR3 is TGTGCCACCAGGGACGGTTGGGGATCACCCCTCCACTTT.

The chain links TRBV30 to TRBJ2-3, with TRBD1 matching over 10 bases. CDR1 and CDR2 (germline): GTSNPN, SVGIG (reference sequence). The V and J ends lost 3 bases and 7 bases, in that order; junction bases with no gene match: 7. The CDR3 has 14 amino acids. CDR3 amino acids: CAWRLTGGLNTQYF. In DNA, the CDR3 is TGTGCCTGGAGACTGACAGGGGGCTTAAATACGCAGTATTTT. The full variable domain, completed using reference TRBV30 and TRBJ2-3, is SQTIHQWPATLVQPVGSPLSLECTVEGTSNPNLYWYRQAAGRGLQLLFYSVGIGQISSEVPQNLSASRPQDRQFILSSKKLLLSDSGFYLCAWRLTGGLNTQYFGPGTRLTVL.

The V gene is TRBV19, the J gene TRBJ2-2, with D hard to call. Germline CDR1 reads LNHDA; CDR2 reads SQIVND (reference sequence). The V end lost 3 bases, the J end lost 5 bases, and 13 bases lay between the germline ends. This CDR3 spans 15 amino acids. CDR3 sequence: CASSMVNFRTGELFF. The CDR3 nucleotides read TGTGCCAGTAGTATGGTGAATTTTCGAACCGGGGAGCTGTTTTTT.

This clone was seen only once. This chain uses TRBV28 with TRBJ1-6; D gene ambiguous. The CDR3 is 13 amino acids. V lost 3 bases and J lost 7, with 7 bases in between. Germline-derived CDR1 and CDR2 are MDHEN and SYDVKM. The CDR3 reads CASSLSGNSPLHF. In DNA form, the CDR3 reads TGTGCCAGCAGTTTGTCAGGAAATTCACCCCTCCACTTT.

The J gene is TRBJ2-5, the V gene TRBV29-1; D is possibly TRBD1 (6 bases). The CDR3 has 14 residues. V shed 7 bases and J shed 7 bases, with 22 bases lying between them. Germline V gene sequence: CDR1 SQVTM, CDR2 ANQGSEA. In DNA, the CDR3 is TGCAGCGCCCTACCGGCAGGGGCAGGTGGGACCCAGTACTTC. It yields the protein CSALPAGAGGTQYF.

The chain combines TRBV5-1 with TRBJ1-1; D is unclear. CDR3 length equals 14 residues. The V end lost 2 bases, the J end lost 4 bases, and 12 bases lay between the germline ends. CDR1 is SGHRS, CDR2 YFSETQ, per germline. The CDR3 spells CASSFGPSGTEAFF. The DNA of the CDR3 is TGCGCCAGCAGCTTTGGCCCTTCGGGCACTGAAGCTTTCTTT.

There are a few counts of this clone. V gene TRBV6-5 combines with J gene TRBJ1-4; TRBD1 might be the D (6 bases). Trimming shortened V by 6 bases and J by 1 base, and 12 bases separated the two germline ends. Germline V gene sequence: CDR1 MNHEY, CDR2 SVGAGI. The CDR3 consists of 15 residues. The chain's CDR3 is CASRSGVGTNEKLFF. In DNA form, the CDR3 reads TGTGCCAGCAGGTCAGGGGTGGGAACTAATGAAAAACTGTTTTTT.

The chain carries TRBV30 and TRBJ1-5, with D possibly TRBD1 on 6 matching bases. CDR3 length: 13 residues. V was trimmed by 1 base and J by 5 bases, leaving 9 bases between them. Germline lookup yields CDR1 GTSNPN and CDR2 SVGIG (reference sequence). CDR3 coding DNA: TGTGCCTGGAGTGGAGGGGGGCATCAGCCCCAGCATTTT. Protein sequence: CAWSGGGHQPQHF.

This chain joins TRBV2 and TRBJ1-1; possible D gene TRBD1, 6 bases. The V gene's germline CDR1 is SNHLY and CDR2 FYNNEI. The CDR3 has 14 residues. V was trimmed by 7 bases and J by 5 bases, leaving 17 bases between them. The CDR3 sequence is CASIPSRGGTEAFF. CDR3 bases: TGTGCCAGCATACCCTCCAGGGGTGGGACTGAAGCTTTCTTT.

V gene TRBV18 combines with J gene TRBJ1-2; 8 bases agree with TRBD1. Per germline, CDR1 KGHSH and CDR2 LQKENI. J was trimmed by 2 bases and V by 4 bases; bases with no gene match: 0. CDR3 length: 13 residues. The CDR3 spells CASSRQGNYGYTF. CDR3 sequence (DNA): TGTGCCAGCTCACGACAGGGGAACTATGGCTACACCTTC.

The rearrangement links TRBV7-2 to TRBJ2-5; D unclear. The germline V gene encodes CDR1 SGHTA and CDR2 FQGNSA. CDR3 length equals 14 residues. Trimming shortened V by 5 bases and J by 2 bases, and 12 bases separated the two germline ends. This chain's CDR3 is CASSKSGPQETQYF. Here the CDR3 DNA reads TGTGCCAGCAGCAAATCAGGACCGCAAGAGACCCAGTACTTC.